This paragraph reports one T cell receptor (beta chain). Its specificity is unknown. Germline values: CDR1 MRHNA, CDR2 SNTAGT. The CDR3 sequence is 15 residues long. J lost 5 bases, V lost 11 bases, and 18 bases had no gene match. This specimen comes from a study of cytomegalovirus exposure and HLA in healthy donors. Study-level findings and limits: TCR sequences were mostly rare, though some public TCRs occurred in many donors. The tendency of first-cohort TCR clusters to co-occur in the roughly 130 validation repertoires emerged from a later analysis.

Some clones are missing from TCRdb's copy, which holds only in-frame ones; the method was immunoSEQ multiplex PCR. Of almost 75,000 clones in the sample, around four fifths were seen once. Sequences were obtained from PBMCs. The rearrangement uses TRBV6-4 and TRBJ2-7; 7 bases line up with TRBD2. The TCR comes from a man aged 30 to 39 in good health and CMV-seronegative. The CDR3 sequence is CAGRRQGLQTHEQYV. CDR3 DNA sequence: TGTGCCGGTAGGCGGCAGGGACTACAGACTCACGAGCAGTACGTC.